This TCR beta chain comes out of a study of OX40 agonist ivuxolimab in advanced cancers. Describing the broader study: Ivuxolimab was an agonistic, fully human IgG2 monoclonal antibody directed against OX40 (CD134), a costimulatory receptor. Intravenous ivuxolimab was administered to patients every 2 weeks at six dose levels: 0.01, 0.1, 0.3, 1.5, 3 and 10 mg/kg. Of the roughly 52 dose-escalation patients, hepatocellular carcinoma was present in about 20, melanoma in some 15, renal cell carcinoma in 9 and head and neck cancer in 9. In the dose-escalation cohort, around four fifths of patients were male, and the mean age was approximately 60 years, with a range of about 23 to 90. Prior anti-PD-1, anti-PD-L1 or anti-CTLA-4 therapy was permitted, and less than 45% of dose-escalation patients had received checkpoint inhibitors. Partial responses occurred in three dose-escalation patients, of whom one had hepatocellular carcinoma and two had cutaneous melanoma. Peripheral TCRbeta sequencing aimed to test whether ivuxolimab altered TCR sequence diversity and caused clonal T-cell expansion. The paper reports the monotherapy dose-escalation portion (N of about 47 patients) of the phase I ivuxolimab trial. Results the study describes overall, beyond this receptor: The antigen specificity of the peripheral T cells that underwent clonal expansion was not determined. After ivuxolimab, CD8+ T cells had more expanded clones than CD4+ T cells on average. In the 0.1-3.0 mg/kg groups, partial responders were among the patients with the lowest normalized peripheral clonal expansion, particularly in CD8+ T cells. At doses from 0.1 to 3.0 mg/kg, clonal expansion was seen in both CD4+ and CD8+ blood T cells between baseline and week 6. Low levels of normalized T-cell clonal expansion were also shown by some nonresponding patients.

This clone was seen only a few times. No antigen is known for it. Per-nucleotide qualities are absent, and no much larger clonotype sits a single base away. Genomic DNA was isolated from the sorted cells so that the TCRbeta CDR3 region could be sequenced. The immunoSEQ Assay was used for sequencing of TCRbeta CDR3 regions. The clones in this table, taken by TCRdb from immuneACCESS, are in-frame only. Not every clone is retained; where verified, under half of the shortfall comes from an unresolved V gene, and the cause of the rest is unknown. This sample gives over 8,000 clones in total; 66% of them show up just once. Around 40% of the sample is held by the ten biggest clonotypes. The trial excluded patients who had a history of autoimmune disease or were on systemic immunosuppression. Peripheral blood for TCR sequencing was collected from all dose cohorts at baseline, on cycle 4 day 1, and on cycle 7 day 1. The samples were taken from a phase I, first-in-human, multicenter, open-label dose-escalation trial of ivuxolimab. Adults with locally advanced or metastatic head and neck squamous cell, hepatocellular, melanoma or renal cell carcinoma were enrolled in the trial. Before TCR sequencing, CD4+ T cells and CD8+ T cells from peripheral blood were sorted into separate populations.

V is clipped by 4 bases and J by 2 bases, and the sequence between their germline boundaries is 6 bases long. The cysteine opens and the phenylalanine closes a CDR3 of 12 amino acids. The retained sequence is limited to the CDR3, 36 bases, with the frame set at the first base. CDR1 and CDR2, per the germline V gene (reference sequence), are GTSNPN and SVGIG. This receptor was taken from an adult with an advanced solid tumor such as melanoma, head and neck, liver or kidney cancer. Recombination joined TRBV30 with TRBJ1-3; 5 matching bases give a weak D call of TRBD1. Sample: CD4+ or CD8+ T cells sorted from blood, taken in a trial of the OX40 agonist ivuxolimab. CDR3 sequence: CAWKGTGNTIYF. The nucleotide sequence reads TGTGCCTGGAAGGGGACTGGAAACACCATATATTTT.